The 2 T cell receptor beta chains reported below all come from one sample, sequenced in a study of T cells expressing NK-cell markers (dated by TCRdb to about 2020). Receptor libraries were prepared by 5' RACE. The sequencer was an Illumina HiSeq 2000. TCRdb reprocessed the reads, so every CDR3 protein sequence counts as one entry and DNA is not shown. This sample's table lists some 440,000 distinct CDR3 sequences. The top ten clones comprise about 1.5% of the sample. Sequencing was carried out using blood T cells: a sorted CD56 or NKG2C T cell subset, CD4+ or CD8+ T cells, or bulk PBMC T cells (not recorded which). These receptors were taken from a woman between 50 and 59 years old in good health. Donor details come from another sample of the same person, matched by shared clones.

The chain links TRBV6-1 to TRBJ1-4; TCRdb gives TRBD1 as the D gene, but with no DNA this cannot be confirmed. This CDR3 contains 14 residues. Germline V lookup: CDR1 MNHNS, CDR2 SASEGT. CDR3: CASRRDTFNEKLFF.

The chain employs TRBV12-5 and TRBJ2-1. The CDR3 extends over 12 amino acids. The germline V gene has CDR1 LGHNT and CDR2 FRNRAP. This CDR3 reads CASSVIYNEQFF.